This TCR beta chain was observed in a study of response to subunit inactivated influenza vaccine. General study results and limits: There was a suggestion from the authors that each seasonal influenza vaccination recruits few new T cells.

Germline V gene sequence: CDR1 SGDLS, CDR2 YYNGEE. The CDR3 comprises 11 residues, both ends counted. TCRdb re-derived calls from the RT-PCR reads in MiXCR, one entry per CDR3 protein. The table shows around 470,000 distinct CDR3 sequences, with roughly 7.6% occurring only once. This clonotype was counted many times. Its matching antigen is unknown. As the CDR3 is not closed by the conserved phenylalanine or tryptophan, this likely results from a read error. The DNA is omitted, as the CDR3 cannot be located on it reliably, and the CDR3 follows TCRdb's listing. This specimen was PBMCs from blood, taken roughly 24 months after vaccination. This clonotype was obtained from a man between 50 and 70 years old who received an inactivated influenza vaccine. V gene TRBV9 combines with J gene TRBJ2-3; the table names TRBD1, a call not compared with the DNA. The CDR3 sequence: CASSVWGERVV.